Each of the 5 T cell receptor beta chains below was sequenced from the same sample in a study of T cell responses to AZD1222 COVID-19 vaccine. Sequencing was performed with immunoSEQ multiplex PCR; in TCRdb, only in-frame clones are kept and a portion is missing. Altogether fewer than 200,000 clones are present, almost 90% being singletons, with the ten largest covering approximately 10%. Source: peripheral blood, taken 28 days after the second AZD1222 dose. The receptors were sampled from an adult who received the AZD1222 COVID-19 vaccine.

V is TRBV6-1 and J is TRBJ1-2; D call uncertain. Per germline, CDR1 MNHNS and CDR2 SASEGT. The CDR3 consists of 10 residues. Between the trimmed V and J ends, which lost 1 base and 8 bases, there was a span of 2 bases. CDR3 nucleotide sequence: TGTGCCAGCAGTGAAGTCGGCTACACCTTC. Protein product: CASSEVGYTF.

CDR3 sequence reads: CASSLAGQGAPGGELFF. DNA of the CDR3: TGTGCCAGCAGCTTGGCAGGGCAGGGGGCGCCCGGCGGGGAGCTGTTTTTT. The rearrangement joins TRBV7-2 to TRBJ2-2, with 8 bases aligning to TRBD1. V dropped 3 bases and J dropped 7; count of bases not matched to a gene: 13. The CDR3 runs to 17 residues. Germline assignment: CDR1 SGHTA and CDR2 FQGNSA.

The CDR3 sequence: CASSQPTVQETQYF. CDR3 coding DNA: TGTGCCAGCAGCCAACCGACAGTACAAGAGACCCAGTACTTC. V gene TRBV3-1 (or the pseudogene TRBV3-2) combines with J gene TRBJ2-5; D perhaps matches TRBD1 (5 bases). The germline V and J ends were trimmed by 2 bases and 2 bases, with 9 bases remaining between them. Looked up from germline, CDR1 is LGHDT and CDR2 is YNNKEL (reference sequence). The CDR3 runs to 14 residues.

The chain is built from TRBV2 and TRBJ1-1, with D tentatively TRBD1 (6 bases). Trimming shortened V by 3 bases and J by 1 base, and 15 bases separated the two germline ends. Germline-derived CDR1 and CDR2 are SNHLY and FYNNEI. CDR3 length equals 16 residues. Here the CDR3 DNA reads TGTGCCAGCAGTGATTCATGGGGGGCCGGGAACACTGAAGCTTTCTTT. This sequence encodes CASSDSWGAGNTEAFF.

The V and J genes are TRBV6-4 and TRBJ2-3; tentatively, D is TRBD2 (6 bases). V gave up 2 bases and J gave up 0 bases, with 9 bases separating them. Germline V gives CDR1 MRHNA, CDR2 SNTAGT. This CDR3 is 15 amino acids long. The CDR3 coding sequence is TGTGCCAGCAGTGACACGGCGGGGAGCACAGATACGCAGTATTTT. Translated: CASSDTAGSTDTQYF.